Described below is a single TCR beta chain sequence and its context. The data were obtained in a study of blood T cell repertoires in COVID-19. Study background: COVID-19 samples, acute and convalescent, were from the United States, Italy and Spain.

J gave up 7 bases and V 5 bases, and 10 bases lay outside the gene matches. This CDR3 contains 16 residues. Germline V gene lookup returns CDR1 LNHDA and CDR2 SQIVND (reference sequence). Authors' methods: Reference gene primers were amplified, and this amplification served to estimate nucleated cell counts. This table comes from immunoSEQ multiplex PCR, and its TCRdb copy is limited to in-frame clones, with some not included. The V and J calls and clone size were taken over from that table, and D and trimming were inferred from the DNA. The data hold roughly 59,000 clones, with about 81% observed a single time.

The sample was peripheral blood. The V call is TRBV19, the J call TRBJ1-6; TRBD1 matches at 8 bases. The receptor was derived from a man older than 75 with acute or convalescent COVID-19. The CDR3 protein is CASSLLGDRNNSPLHF. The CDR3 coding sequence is TGTGCCAGTAGTTTACTAGGGGACAGGAACAATTCACCCCTCCACTTT. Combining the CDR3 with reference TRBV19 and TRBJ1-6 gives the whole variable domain DGGITQSPKYLFRKEGQNVTLSCEQNLNHDAMYWYRQDPGQGLRLIYYSQIVNDFQKGDIAEGYSVSREKKESFPLTVTSAQKNPTAFYLCASSLLGDRNNSPLHFGNGTRLTVT.